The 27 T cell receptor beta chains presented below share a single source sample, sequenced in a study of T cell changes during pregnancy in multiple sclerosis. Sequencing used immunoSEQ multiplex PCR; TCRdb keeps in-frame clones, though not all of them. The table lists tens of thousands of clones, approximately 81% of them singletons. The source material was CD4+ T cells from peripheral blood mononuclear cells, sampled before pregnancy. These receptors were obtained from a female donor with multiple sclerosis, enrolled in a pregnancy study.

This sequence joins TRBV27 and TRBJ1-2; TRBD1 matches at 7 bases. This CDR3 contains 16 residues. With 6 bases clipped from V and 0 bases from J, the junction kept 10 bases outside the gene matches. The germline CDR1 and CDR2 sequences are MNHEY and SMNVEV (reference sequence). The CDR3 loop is CASSLRGTEANYGYTF. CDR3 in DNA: TGTGCCAGCAGCCTAAGGGGGACAGAAGCTAACTATGGCTACACCTTC.

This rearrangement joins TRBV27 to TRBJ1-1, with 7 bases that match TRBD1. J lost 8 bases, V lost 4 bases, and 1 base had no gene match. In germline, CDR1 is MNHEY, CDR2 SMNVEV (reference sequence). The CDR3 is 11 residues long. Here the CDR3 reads CASSSTGEAFF. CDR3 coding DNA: TGTGCCAGCAGTTCGACAGGGGAAGCTTTCTTT.

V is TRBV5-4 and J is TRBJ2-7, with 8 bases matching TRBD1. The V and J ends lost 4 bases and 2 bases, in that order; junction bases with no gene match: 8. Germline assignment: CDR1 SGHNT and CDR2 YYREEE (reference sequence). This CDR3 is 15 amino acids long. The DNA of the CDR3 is TGTGCCAGCAGCCGATCAGGACAGGGACCCTACGAGCAGTACTTC. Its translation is CASSRSGQGPYEQYF.

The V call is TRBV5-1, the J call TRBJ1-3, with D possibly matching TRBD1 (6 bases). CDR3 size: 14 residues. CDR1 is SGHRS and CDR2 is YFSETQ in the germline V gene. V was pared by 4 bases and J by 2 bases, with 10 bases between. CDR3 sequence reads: CASSEQGAGNTIYF. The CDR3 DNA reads TGCGCCAGCAGCGAACAGGGTGCTGGAAACACCATATATTTT.

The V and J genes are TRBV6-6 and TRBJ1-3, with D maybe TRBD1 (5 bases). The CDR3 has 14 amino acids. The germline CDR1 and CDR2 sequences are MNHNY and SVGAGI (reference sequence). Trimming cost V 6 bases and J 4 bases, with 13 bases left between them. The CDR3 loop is CASSLSRAGNTIYF. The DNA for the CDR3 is TGTGCCAGCAGCCTCAGCAGGGCAGGAAACACCATATATTTT.

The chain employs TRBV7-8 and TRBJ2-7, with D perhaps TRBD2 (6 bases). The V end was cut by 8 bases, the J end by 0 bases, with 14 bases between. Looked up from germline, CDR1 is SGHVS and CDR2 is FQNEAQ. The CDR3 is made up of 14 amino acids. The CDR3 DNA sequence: TGTGCCAGCTGGGGCGGAGGGAGCTCCTACGAGCAGTACTTC. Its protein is CASWGGGSSYEQYF. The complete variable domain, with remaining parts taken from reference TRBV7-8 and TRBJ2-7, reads GAGVSQSPRYKVAKRGQDVALRCDPISGHVSLFWYQQALGQGPEFLTYFQNEAQLDKSGLPSDRFFAERPEGSVSTLKIQRTQQEDSAVYLCASWGGGSSYEQYFGPGTRLTVT.

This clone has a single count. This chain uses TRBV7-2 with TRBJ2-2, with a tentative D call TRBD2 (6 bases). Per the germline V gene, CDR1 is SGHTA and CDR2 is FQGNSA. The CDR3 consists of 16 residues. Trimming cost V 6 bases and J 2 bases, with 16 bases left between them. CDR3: CASSPHLAANTGELFF. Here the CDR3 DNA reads TGTGCCAGCAGTCCCCATTTAGCGGCAAACACCGGGGAGCTGTTTTTT.

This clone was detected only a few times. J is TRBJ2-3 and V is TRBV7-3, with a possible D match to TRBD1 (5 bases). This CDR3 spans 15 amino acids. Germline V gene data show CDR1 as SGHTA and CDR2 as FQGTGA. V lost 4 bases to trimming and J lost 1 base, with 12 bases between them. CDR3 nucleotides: TGTGCCAGCAGCTCTCAGGGTGCGGGCACAGATACGCAGTATTTT. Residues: CASSSQGAGTDTQYF. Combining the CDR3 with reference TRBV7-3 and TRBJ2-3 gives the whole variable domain GAGVSQTPSNKVTEKGKYVELRCDPISGHTALYWYRQSLGQGPEFLIYFQGTGAADDSGLPNDRFFAVRPEGSVSTLKIQRTERGDSAVYLCASSSQGAGTDTQYFGPGTRLTVL.

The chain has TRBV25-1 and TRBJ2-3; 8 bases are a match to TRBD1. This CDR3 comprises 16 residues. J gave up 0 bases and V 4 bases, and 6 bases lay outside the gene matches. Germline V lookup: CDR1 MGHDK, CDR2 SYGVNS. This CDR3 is CASSVAGQGSTDTQYF. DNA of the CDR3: TGTGCCAGCAGTGTAGCTGGACAGGGTAGCACAGATACGCAGTATTTT.

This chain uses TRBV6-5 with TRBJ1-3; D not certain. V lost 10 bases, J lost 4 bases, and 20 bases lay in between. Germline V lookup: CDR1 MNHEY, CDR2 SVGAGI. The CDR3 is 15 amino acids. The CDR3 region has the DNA TGTGCCACCCTTAACCTGGTTCGTCAGGGAAACACCATATATTTT. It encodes CATLNLVRQGNTIYF.

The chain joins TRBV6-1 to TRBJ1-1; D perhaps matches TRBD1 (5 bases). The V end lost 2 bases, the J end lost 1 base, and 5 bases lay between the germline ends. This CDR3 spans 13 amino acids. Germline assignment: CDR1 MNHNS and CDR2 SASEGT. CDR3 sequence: CASSERGNTEAFF. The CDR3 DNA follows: TGTGCCAGCAGTGAAAGGGGGAACACTGAAGCTTTCTTT.

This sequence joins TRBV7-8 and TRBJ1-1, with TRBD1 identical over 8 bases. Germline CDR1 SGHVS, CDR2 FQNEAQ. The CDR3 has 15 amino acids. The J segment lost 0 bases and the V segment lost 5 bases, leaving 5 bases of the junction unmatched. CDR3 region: CASSLRTGLNTEAFF. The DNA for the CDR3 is TGTGCCAGCAGCCTCAGGACAGGGTTGAACACTGAAGCTTTCTTT.

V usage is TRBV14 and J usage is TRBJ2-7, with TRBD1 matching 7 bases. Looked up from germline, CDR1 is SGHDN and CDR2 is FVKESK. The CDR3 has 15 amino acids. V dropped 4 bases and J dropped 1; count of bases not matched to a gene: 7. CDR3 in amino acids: CASSRDRVRSYEQYF. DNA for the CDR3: TGTGCCAGCAGCCGTGACAGGGTACGGTCCTACGAGCAGTACTTC.

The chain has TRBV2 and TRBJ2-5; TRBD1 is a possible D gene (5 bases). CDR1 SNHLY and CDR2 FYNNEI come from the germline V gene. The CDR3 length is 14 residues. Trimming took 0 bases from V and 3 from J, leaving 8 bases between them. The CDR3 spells CASSEAPREETQYF. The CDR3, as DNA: TGTGCCAGCAGTGAAGCACCCAGGGAAGAGACCCAGTACTTC. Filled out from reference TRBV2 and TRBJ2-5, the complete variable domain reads EPEVTQTPSHQVTQMGQEVILRCVPISNHLYFYWYRQILGQKVEFLVSFYNNEISEKSEIFDDQFSVERPDGSNFTLKIRSTKLEDSAMYFCASSEAPREETQYFGPGTRLLVL.

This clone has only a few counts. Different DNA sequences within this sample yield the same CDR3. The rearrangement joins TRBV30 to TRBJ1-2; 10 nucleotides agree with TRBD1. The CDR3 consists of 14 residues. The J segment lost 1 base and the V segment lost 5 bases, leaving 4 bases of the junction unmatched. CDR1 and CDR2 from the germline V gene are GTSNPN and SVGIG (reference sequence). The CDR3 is CAWSRDRGNYGYTF. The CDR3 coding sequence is TGTGCCTGGTCCAGGGACAGGGGTAACTATGGCTACACCTTC.

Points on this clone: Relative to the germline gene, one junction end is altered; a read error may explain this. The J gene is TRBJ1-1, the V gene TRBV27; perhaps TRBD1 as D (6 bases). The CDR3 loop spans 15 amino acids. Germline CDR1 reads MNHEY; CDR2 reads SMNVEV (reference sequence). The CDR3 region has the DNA TGTGCCAGCAGTTTAGGTGGACAGCAGAACTCTGAAGCTTTCTTT. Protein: CASSLGGQQNSEAFF.

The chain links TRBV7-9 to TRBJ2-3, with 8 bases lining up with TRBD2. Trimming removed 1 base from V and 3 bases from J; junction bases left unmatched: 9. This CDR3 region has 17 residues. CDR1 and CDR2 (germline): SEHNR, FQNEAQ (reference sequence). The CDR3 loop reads CASSLGIPSGSTDTQYF. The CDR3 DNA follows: TGTGCCAGCAGCTTAGGTATACCAAGCGGGAGTACAGATACGCAGTATTTT.

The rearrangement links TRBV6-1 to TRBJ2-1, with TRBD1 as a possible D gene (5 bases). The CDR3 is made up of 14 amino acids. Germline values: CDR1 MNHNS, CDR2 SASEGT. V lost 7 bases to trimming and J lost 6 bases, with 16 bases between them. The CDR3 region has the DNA TGTGCCAGCATACCGGACAACAAGGGCAATGAGCAGTTCTTC. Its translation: CASIPDNKGNEQFF.

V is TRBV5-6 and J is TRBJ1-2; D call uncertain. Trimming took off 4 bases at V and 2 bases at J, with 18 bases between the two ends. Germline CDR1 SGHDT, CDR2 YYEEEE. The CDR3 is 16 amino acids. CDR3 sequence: CASSLLLRTVNYGYTF. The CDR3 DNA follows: TGTGCCAGCAGCCTACTATTACGAACCGTAAACTATGGCTACACCTTC.

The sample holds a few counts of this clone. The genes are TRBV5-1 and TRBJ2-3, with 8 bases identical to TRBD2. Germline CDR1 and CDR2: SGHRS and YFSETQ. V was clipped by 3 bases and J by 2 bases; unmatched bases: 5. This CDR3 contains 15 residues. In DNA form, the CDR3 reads TGCGCCAGCAGCTCCCAACTAGCGGACACAGATACGCAGTATTTT. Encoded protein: CASSSQLADTDTQYF.

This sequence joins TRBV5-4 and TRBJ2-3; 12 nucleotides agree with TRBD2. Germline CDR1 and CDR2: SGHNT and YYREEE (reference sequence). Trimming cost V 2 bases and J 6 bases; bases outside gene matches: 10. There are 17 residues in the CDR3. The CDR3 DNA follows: TGTGCCAGCAGCTTCATCTCGAGACTAGCGGGAGCGGATACGCAGTATTTT. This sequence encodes CASSFISRLAGADTQYF. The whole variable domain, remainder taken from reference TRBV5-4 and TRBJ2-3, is ETGVTQSPTHLIKTRGQQVTLRCSSQSGHNTVSWYQQALGQGPQFIFQYYREEENGRGNFPPRFSGLQFPNYSSELNVNALELDDSALYLCASSFISRLAGADTQYFGPGTRLTVL.

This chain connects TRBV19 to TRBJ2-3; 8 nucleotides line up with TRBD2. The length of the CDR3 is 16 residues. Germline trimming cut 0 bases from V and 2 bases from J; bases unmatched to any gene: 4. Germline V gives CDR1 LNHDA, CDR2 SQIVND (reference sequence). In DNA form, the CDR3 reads TGTGCCAGTAGTATAGAGGGCGGGGGGTACACAGATACGCAGTATTTT. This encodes CASSIEGGGYTDTQYF.

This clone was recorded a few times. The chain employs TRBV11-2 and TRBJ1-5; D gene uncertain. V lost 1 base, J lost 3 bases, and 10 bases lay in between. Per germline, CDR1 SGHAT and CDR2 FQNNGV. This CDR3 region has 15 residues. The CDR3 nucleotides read TGTGCCAGCAGCTTAGGAGACGGGATCAATCAGCCCCAGCATTTT. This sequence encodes CASSLGDGINQPQHF.

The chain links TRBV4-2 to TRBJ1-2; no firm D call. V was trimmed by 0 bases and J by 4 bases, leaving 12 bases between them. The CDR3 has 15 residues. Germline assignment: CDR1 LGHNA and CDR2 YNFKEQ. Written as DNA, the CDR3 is TGTGCCAGCAGCCAAGACGCGGAGAGAGTCTATGGCTACACCTTC. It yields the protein CASSQDAERVYGYTF.

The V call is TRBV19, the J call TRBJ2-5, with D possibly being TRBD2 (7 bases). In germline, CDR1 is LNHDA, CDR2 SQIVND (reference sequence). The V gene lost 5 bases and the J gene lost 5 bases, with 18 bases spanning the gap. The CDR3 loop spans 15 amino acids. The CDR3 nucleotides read TGTGCCAGTAGTCTTCTGGCGGGGGCGGGGGAGACCCAGTACTTC. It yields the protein CASSLLAGAGETQYF.

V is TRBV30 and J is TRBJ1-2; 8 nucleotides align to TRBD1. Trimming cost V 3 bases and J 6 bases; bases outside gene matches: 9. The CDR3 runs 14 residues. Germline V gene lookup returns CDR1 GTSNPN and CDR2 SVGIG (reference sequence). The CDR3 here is CAWSSDRGSHGYTF. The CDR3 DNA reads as TGTGCCTGGAGCAGTGACAGGGGATCCCATGGCTACACCTTC.

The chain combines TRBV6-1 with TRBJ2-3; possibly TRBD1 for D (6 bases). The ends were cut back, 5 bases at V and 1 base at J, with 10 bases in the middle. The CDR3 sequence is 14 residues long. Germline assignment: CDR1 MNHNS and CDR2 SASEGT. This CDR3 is CASSLRGGTDTQYF. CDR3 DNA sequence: TGTGCCAGCAGTCTCAGGGGCGGCACAGATACGCAGTATTTT.